This entry describes one TCR beta chain. Its matching antigen is unknown. The data derive from a study of shared clonotypes between healthy human individuals. Across the study: Ranging from 18 to 49 in age, donors were two women and a few men. Findings and caveats of the study: Incompleteness in sorted-subset sequencing, despite large depth, was shown by rarefaction. It was the non-shared clonotypes that had lower generation probabilities than clonotypes shared by all four donors.

CDR3 length: 15 amino acids. Germline assignment: CDR1 MNHNY and CDR2 SVGAGI (reference sequence). With 1 base removed from V and 1 base from J, the gap between germline ends came to 10 bases. Replicate PCRs run on sorted subsets employed 200 ng DNA, 30,000 to 35,000 T cell genomes. The repertoire was sequenced with immunoSEQ multiplex PCR; TCRdb's copy has only in-frame clones and lacks some. The sample lists approximately 1.9 million clones, 93% seen once, with under 2% in the top ten. Cells designated naive CD8 were CD45RO-negative and were positively selected for CCR7, with terminally differentiated effector memory CD45RA+ cells excluded.

V and J are TRBV6-6 and TRBJ1-1; D unresolved. The sample taken for sequencing was naive CD8+ T cells from PBMCs. This clonotype was sampled from a man between 18 and 35 years old in good health. Some clones in this sample may be carry-over from other donors' samples. The CDR3, as DNA: TGTGCCAGCAGTTACTTCAAGCTGGGGAACACTGAAGCTTTCTTT. As protein: CASSYFKLGNTEAFF.